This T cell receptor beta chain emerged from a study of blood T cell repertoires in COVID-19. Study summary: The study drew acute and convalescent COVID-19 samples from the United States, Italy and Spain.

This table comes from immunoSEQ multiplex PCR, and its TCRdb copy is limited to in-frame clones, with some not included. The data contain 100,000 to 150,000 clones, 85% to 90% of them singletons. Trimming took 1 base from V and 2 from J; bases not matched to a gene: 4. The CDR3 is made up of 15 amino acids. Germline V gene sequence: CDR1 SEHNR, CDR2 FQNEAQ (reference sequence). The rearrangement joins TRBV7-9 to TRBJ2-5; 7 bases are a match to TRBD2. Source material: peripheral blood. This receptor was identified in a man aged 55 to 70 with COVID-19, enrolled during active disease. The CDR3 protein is CASSLEGRVQETQYF. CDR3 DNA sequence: TGTGCCAGCAGCTTAGAAGGGAGGGTTCAAGAGACCCAGTACTTC.